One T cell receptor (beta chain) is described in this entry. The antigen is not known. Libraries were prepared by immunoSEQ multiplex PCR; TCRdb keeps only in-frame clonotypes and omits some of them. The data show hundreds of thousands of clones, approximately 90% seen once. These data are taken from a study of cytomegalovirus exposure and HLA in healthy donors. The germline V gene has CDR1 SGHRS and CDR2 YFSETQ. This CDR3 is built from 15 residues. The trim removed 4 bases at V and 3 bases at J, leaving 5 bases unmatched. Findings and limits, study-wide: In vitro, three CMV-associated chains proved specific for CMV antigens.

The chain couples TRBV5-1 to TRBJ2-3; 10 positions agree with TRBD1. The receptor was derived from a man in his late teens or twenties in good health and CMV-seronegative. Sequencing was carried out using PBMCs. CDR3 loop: CASSGTGVVTDTQYF. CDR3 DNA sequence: TGCGCCAGCAGCGGGACAGGGGTTGTAACAGATACGCAGTATTTT.